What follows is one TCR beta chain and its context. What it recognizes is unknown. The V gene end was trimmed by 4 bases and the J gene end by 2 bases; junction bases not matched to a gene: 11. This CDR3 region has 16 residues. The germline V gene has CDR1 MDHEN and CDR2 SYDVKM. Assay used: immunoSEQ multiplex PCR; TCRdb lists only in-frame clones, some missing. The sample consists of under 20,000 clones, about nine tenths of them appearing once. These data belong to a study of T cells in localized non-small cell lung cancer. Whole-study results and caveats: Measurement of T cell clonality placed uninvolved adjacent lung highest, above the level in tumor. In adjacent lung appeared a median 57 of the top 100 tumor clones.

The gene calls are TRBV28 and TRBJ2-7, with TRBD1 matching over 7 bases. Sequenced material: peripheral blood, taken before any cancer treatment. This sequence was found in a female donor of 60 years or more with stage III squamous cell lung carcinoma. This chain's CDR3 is CASSSLYGQGAYEQYF. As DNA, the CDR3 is TGTGCCAGCAGTTCCCTCTATGGGCAGGGGGCCTACGAGCAGTACTTC.